The 32 T cell receptor beta chains reported below all come from one sample, sequenced in a study of CD8 T cells in ankylosing spondylitis. Study-wide results and caveats: A motif in TCR beta, a set of seven to nine highly homologous variants, appeared characteristic of ankylosing spondylitis blood.

These receptors lack a known antigen. Each CDR3 protein gets one entry after TCRdb re-called the 5' RACE reads with MiXCR. The sample contains 350,000 to 550,000 distinct CDR3 sequences, approximately 26% of which appear only once. Specimen: blood, either unsorted or a sorted T cell fraction (not recorded which). These receptors originate from a male donor with ankylosing spondylitis.

This sequence joins TRBV7-9 and TRBJ2-1, with 8 bases identical to TRBD2. The CDR3 is 15 residues long. J lost 8 bases, V lost 2 bases, and 8 bases had no gene match. Germline values: CDR1 SEHNR, CDR2 FQNEAQ (reference sequence). CDR3 in amino acids: CASSLTAGVGDEQFF. CDR3 sequence (DNA): TGTGCCAGCAGCTTAACAGCGGGAGTAGGCGATGAGCAGTTCTTC.

There are a few counts of this clonotype. J is TRBJ2-5 and V is TRBV5-1; 8 nucleotides agree with TRBD2. The CDR3 is 16 residues long. The junction had 8 bases not matched to a gene; V was cut back by 0 bases and J by 4 bases. Germline CDR1 SGHRS, CDR2 YFSETQ. The CDR3 DNA is TGCGCCAGCAGCTTGGGAGTTAGCGGGAAAGGAGAGACCCAGTACTTC. Translating it yields CASSLGVSGKGETQYF.

The genes are TRBV24-1 and TRBJ2-1, with 10 positions matching TRBD2. V lost 3 bases, J lost 3 bases, and 4 bases stayed unmatched. The germline CDR1 and CDR2 sequences are KGHDR and SFDVKD. This CDR3 region has 16 residues. In DNA form, the CDR3 reads TGTGCCACCAGTGATCGTACTAGCGGGATCTACAATGAGCAGTTCTTC. It encodes CATSDRTSGIYNEQFF.

The chain employs TRBV28 and TRBJ2-5; 8 bases are a match to TRBD1. CDR3 length: 14 amino acids. The ends lost 7 bases at V and 5 bases at J; junction bases unmatched: 9. Germline CDR1 MDHEN, CDR2 SYDVKM. The CDR3 nucleotides are TGTGCCAGCATTTTCAGGGGGCGCATGGAGACCCAGTACTTC. Amino acids: CASIFRGRMETQYF.

This chain connects TRBV15 to TRBJ2-7; 12 nucleotides agree with TRBD2. This CDR3 region has 15 residues. Germline CDR1 and CDR2: LNHNV and YYDKDF (reference sequence). Germline trimming cut 2 bases from V and 6 bases from J; bases unmatched to any gene: 5. CDR3 protein: CATSRLTSGSSEQYV. The CDR3 DNA reads as TGTGCCACCAGCAGACTGACTAGCGGGAGCTCCGAGCAGTACGTC.

The chain uses TRBV19 and TRBJ2-5, with no clear D. CDR1 LNHDA and CDR2 SQIVND come from the germline V gene (reference sequence). The CDR3 runs 14 residues. V was pared by 7 bases and J by 0 bases, with 12 bases between. CDR3 protein: CASTLGVNQETQYF. In DNA form, the CDR3 reads TGTGCCAGTACCCTTGGGGTGAACCAAGAGACCCAGTACTTC.

This clonotype was counted a few times. The chain is built from TRBV3-1 and TRBJ2-3; 7 nucleotides line up with TRBD2. The CDR3 runs to 15 residues. Germline loops: CDR1 LGHDT, CDR2 YNNKEL (reference sequence). V shed 0 bases, J shed 4 bases, and the junction held 4 bases outside the gene matches. CDR3 DNA sequence: TGTGCCAGCAGCCAAGATTACGGGGGGTCAGATACGCAGTATTTT. It encodes CASSQDYGGSDTQYF.

There are a few counts of this clonotype. The V and J genes are TRBV5-1 and TRBJ2-2; D is perhaps TRBD2 (5 bases). The V end was cut by 4 bases, the J end by 6 bases, with 16 bases between. From germline, CDR1 is SGHRS and CDR2 YFSETQ. This CDR3 region has 15 residues. This CDR3 reads CASSAQRGSSGELFF. CDR3 nucleotides: TGCGCCAGCAGCGCCCAACGGGGTTCCTCCGGGGAGCTGTTTTTT.

This clonotype turned up a few times. The chain links TRBV7-2 to TRBJ2-3; D unresolved. The V end lost 3 bases, the J end lost 4 bases, and 11 bases lay between the germline ends. The V gene's germline CDR1 is SGHTA and CDR2 FQGNSA. This CDR3 comprises 14 residues. The CDR3 sequence is CASSLGRVPDTQYF. The CDR3 nucleotides read TGTGCCAGCAGCTTGGGTCGGGTGCCAGATACGCAGTATTTT. The full variable domain, in which reference TRBV7-2 and TRBJ2-3 provide the parts outside the CDR3, is GAGVSQSPSNKVTEKGKDVELRCDPISGHTALYWYRQSLGQGLEFLIYFQGNSAPDKSGLPSDRFSAERTGGSVSTLTIQRTQQEDSAVYLCASSLGRVPDTQYFGPGTRLTVL.

This clonotype was seen a handful of times. The chain couples TRBV28 to TRBJ1-6; D not resolved. Germline V lookup: CDR1 MDHEN, CDR2 SYDVKM. This CDR3 is 13 amino acids long. V was pared by 7 bases and J by 7 bases, with 11 bases between. The CDR3 nucleotides read TGTGCCAGCAAGGACCGAAAAAATTCACCCCTCCACTTT. Translating gives CASKDRKNSPLHF.

This chain links TRBV20-1 with TRBJ2-1; no reliable D call. The CDR3 runs 14 residues. CDR1 and CDR2 from the germline V gene are DFQATT and SNEGSKA (reference sequence). The ends were cut back, 6 bases at V and 4 bases at J, with 16 bases in the middle. CDR3 DNA sequence: TGCAGTGCCATTACTACATTTAATTACAATGAGCAGTTCTTC. Translating it yields CSAITTFNYNEQFF.

This chain joins TRBV6-1 and TRBJ1-5, with a tentative D call TRBD1 (5 bases). Germline loops: CDR1 MNHNS, CDR2 SASEGT. Trimming took 7 bases from V and 0 from J, leaving 10 bases between them. The length of the CDR3 is 14 residues. DNA for the CDR3: TGTGCCAGCACAGGGCAGTATAGCAATCAGCCCCAGCATTTT. Translation: CASTGQYSNQPQHF.

The V call is TRBV12-3 or TRBV12-4, the J call TRBJ2-7; 8 positions agree with TRBD1. Unmatched junction bases numbered 5, after V lost 0 bases and J lost 4 bases. The CDR3 is 15 residues long. The CDR3 loop is CASSLATGQVYEQYF. The CDR3 DNA sequence: TGTGCCAGCAGTTTAGCTACGGGACAGGTATACGAGCAGTACTTC.

This clonotype was seen just once. The chain recombines TRBV18 with TRBJ2-2; 8 nucleotides match TRBD2. J gave up 6 bases and V 1 base, and 13 bases lay outside the gene matches. Germline loops: CDR1 KGHSH, CDR2 LQKENI. The CDR3 totals 18 residues. CDR3 amino acids: CASSPRTSGDFVPGELFF. The CDR3 DNA reads TGTGCCAGCTCACCACGAACTAGCGGAGATTTCGTGCCCGGGGAGCTGTTTTTT.

The chain uses TRBV4-2 and TRBJ2-6; D is ambiguous. The length of the CDR3 is 19 residues. Between the trimmed V and J ends, which lost 4 bases and 0 bases, there was a span of 19 bases. CDR1 LGHNA and CDR2 YNFKEQ come from the germline V gene. The CDR3 loop is CASSPGRPDFISGANVLTF. DNA for the CDR3: TGTGCCAGCAGCCCGGGTAGGCCAGATTTCATCTCTGGGGCCAACGTCCTGACTTTC.

The chain couples TRBV29-1 to TRBJ1-1; D remains unclear. This CDR3 contains 11 residues. Per the germline V gene, CDR1 is SQVTM and CDR2 is ANQGSEA. Trimming removed 2 bases at V and 8 bases at J, with 9 bases between. CDR3 in amino acids: CSVETAQEAFF. CDR3 in DNA: TGCAGCGTTGAAACAGCCCAAGAAGCTTTCTTT.

This CDR3 is CATSTRSTDTQYF. The CDR3 nucleotides read TGTGCCACCAGTACTCGGAGCACAGATACGCAGTATTTT. V and J are TRBV24-1 and TRBJ2-3; D gene ambiguous. Deletions cut 6 bases from V and 0 bases from J, with 6 bases between. Germline CDR1 KGHDR, CDR2 SFDVKD. The CDR3 is 13 residues long.

The chain recombines TRBV19 with TRBJ2-1, with 7 bases matching TRBD2. Germline V gene lookup returns CDR1 LNHDA and CDR2 SQIVND (reference sequence). V was clipped by 7 bases and J by 9 bases; unmatched bases: 12. The CDR3 is 14 residues long. The CDR3 region is CASTPGREFSEQFF. CDR3 DNA sequence: TGTGCCAGTACCCCAGGGCGGGAGTTTAGTGAGCAGTTCTTC.

This clonotype appeared a few times. This chain links TRBV6-1 with TRBJ1-5, with D perhaps matching TRBD1 (5 bases). Trimming stripped 1 base from V and 0 bases from J, with 19 bases between. Germline V lookup: CDR1 MNHNS, CDR2 SASEGT. The CDR3 runs to 19 residues. CDR3: CASSEVDLRQLYSNQPQHF. The CDR3 coding sequence is TGTGCCAGCAGTGAAGTGGATTTACGACAGCTCTATAGCAATCAGCCCCAGCATTTT.

This clonotype has a handful of counts. V gene TRBV24-1 combines with J gene TRBJ2-5; D is tentatively TRBD1 or TRBD2 (6 bases each). This CDR3 spans 15 amino acids. The V gene lost 3 bases and the J gene lost 2 bases, with 12 bases spanning the gap. Germline CDR1 KGHDR, CDR2 SFDVKD. CDR3 nucleotides: TGTGCCACCAGTGATGCGGGGACAAAACAAGAGACCCAGTACTTC. Its translation: CATSDAGTKQETQYF.

The rearrangement uses TRBV29-1 and TRBJ2-5, with D perhaps TRBD2 (7 bases). V lost 6 bases to trimming and J lost 4 bases, with 18 bases between them. This CDR3 spans 14 amino acids. The germline V gene encodes CDR1 SQVTM and CDR2 ANQGSEA. The CDR3 spells CSVGGGGMGETQYF. In DNA form, the CDR3 reads TGCAGCGTCGGAGGGGGAGGGATGGGAGAGACCCAGTACTTC.

The chain couples TRBV12-3 or TRBV12-4 to TRBJ1-1, with a possible D match to TRBD1 (5 bases). Trimming left V 7 bases short and J 4 bases short, with 16 bases between. This CDR3 is built from 14 residues. Written as DNA, the CDR3 is TGTGCCAGCACGCCTTGGAGGGACGGCACTGAAGCTTTCTTT. Protein product: CASTPWRDGTEAFF.

The rearrangement joins TRBV11-2 to TRBJ2-1; the match to TRBD2 covers 12 bases. Per germline, CDR1 SGHAT and CDR2 FQNNGV. Losses at the gene ends were 5 bases for V and 9 bases for J; bases not matched to a gene: 23. The CDR3 has 20 residues. The CDR3 protein is CASSLRGGTSGLSGWSEQFF. The CDR3 DNA reads TGTGCCAGCAGCCTTAGGGGGGGGACTAGCGGGCTCAGTGGGTGGAGTGAGCAGTTCTTC.

This clonotype was observed a few times. J is TRBJ2-1 and V is TRBV15; 10 bases map to TRBD2. The CDR3 runs 16 residues. The V gene end was trimmed by 2 bases and the J gene end by 9 bases; junction bases not matched to a gene: 10. Looked up from germline, CDR1 is LNHNV and CDR2 is YYDKDF (reference sequence). CDR3 coding DNA: TGTGCCACCAGCAGAAAGGTGGTAGCGGGAGGTCGTGAGCAGTTCTTC. Encoded protein: CATSRKVVAGGREQFF.

CDR3 sequence: CASSIASATDTQYF. The CDR3 bases are TGCGCCAGCAGTATCGCTAGCGCGACAGATACGCAGTATTTT. V usage is TRBV10-2 and J usage is TRBJ2-3; possible D gene TRBD2, 6 bases. V was cut by 5 bases and J by 3 bases, with 12 bases left in between. CDR1 and CDR2 (germline): WSHSY, SAAADI. The length of the CDR3 is 14 residues.

The chain links TRBV2 to TRBJ1-5, with TRBD1 matching 8 bases. The V segment lost 7 bases and the J segment 4 bases; nucleotides outside the gene matches: 9. CDR1 is SNHLY, CDR2 FYNNEI, per germline. The CDR3 is made up of 15 amino acids. CDR3 DNA sequence: TGTGCCAGCACTACCGGACAGGGAGGTAATCAGCCCCAGCATTTT. Protein sequence: CASTTGQGGNQPQHF.

The chain is built from TRBV5-6 and TRBJ2-5; 7 bases match TRBD2. Germline assignment: CDR1 SGHDT and CDR2 YYEEEE. V shed 4 bases, J shed 5 bases, and the junction held 2 bases outside the gene matches. The CDR3 totals 12 residues. The CDR3 region is CASSMGGETQYF. The CDR3 nucleotides read TGTGCCAGCAGCATGGGAGGGGAGACCCAGTACTTC.

This clonotype was seen only a few times. The chain links TRBV5-1 to TRBJ2-1; TRBD1 aligns across 12 bases. Germline lookup yields CDR1 SGHRS and CDR2 YFSETQ. The CDR3 has 15 residues. Unmatched junction bases numbered 9, after V lost 4 bases and J lost 10 bases. This CDR3 is CASSDPGQGAGEQFF. The CDR3 DNA reads TGCGCCAGCAGCGACCCGGGACAGGGGGCTGGAGAGCAGTTCTTC.

This sequence joins TRBV2 and TRBJ1-5; TRBD1 might be the D (6 bases). Germline V CDR1 and CDR2: SNHLY, FYNNEI. Trimming removed 7 bases at V and 5 bases at J, with 12 bases between. The CDR3 is 13 amino acids. CDR3 in amino acids: CASTTGIYQPQHF. For the CDR3, the DNA is TGTGCCAGCACAACAGGGATCTATCAGCCCCAGCATTTT.

Only a few counts were recorded for this clonotype. This chain links TRBV20-1 with TRBJ1-2; tentatively, D is TRBD1 (5 bases). This CDR3 is 10 amino acids long. CDR1 is DFQATT and CDR2 is SNEGSKA in the germline V gene (reference sequence). V was pared by 5 bases and J by 7 bases, with 8 bases between. The CDR3 nucleotides are TGCAGTGCTGCAGGGCTTGGCTACACCTTC. Translating it yields CSAAGLGYTF.

This clonotype appeared a few times. The chain combines TRBV10-2 with TRBJ2-1; TRBD1 is a possible D gene (6 bases). Trimming cost V 8 bases and J 5 bases, with 19 bases left between them. CDR1 is WSHSY and CDR2 is SAAADI in the germline V gene. This CDR3 is 15 amino acids long. The CDR3 coding sequence is TGCGCCAGCCTTAAGGGACAAAGGGTGAACAATGAGCAGTTCTTC. This translates into CASLKGQRVNNEQFF.

This clonotype was seen ten or more times. The CDR3 DNA is TGCGCCAGCAGCTTCGGGACAACCGGAGACACCATATATTTT. It encodes CASSFGTTGDTIYF. The chain joins TRBV5-1 to TRBJ1-3; weak D call: TRBD1 (6 bases). The CDR3 runs 14 residues. With 2 bases removed from V and 8 bases from J, the gap between germline ends came to 14 bases. The germline CDR1 and CDR2 sequences are SGHRS and YFSETQ. Full variable domain (missing parts from reference TRBV5-1 and TRBJ1-3): KAGVTQTPRYLIKTRGQQVTLSCSPISGHRSVSWYQQTPGQGLQFLFEYFSETQRNKGNFPGRFSGRQFSNSRSEMNVSTLELGDSALYLCASSFGTTGDTIYFGEGSWLTVV.